This T cell receptor (beta chain) emerged from a study of CD8+CD57+ T cells in acquired aplastic anemia. Study as a whole: Average DNA yield from sorted CD4+ and CD8+ cells was approximately 3 ug. Overall study results and limits: In CD8+ cells, Simpson's diversity showed no significant difference between patients and controls. Over 25 shared CD8+ CDR3s appeared highly expressed within patients' immunodominant clones.

TCR beta VDJ and CDR3 profiles were obtained from a genomic DNA template. A single record per CDR3 protein comes from TCRdb applying MiXCR to the reads. The sample records about 470,000 distinct CDR3 sequences, more than 25% being singletons. Concerning this clonotype itself: Its antigen is unidentified.

Patients sequenced had flow cytometry evidence of CD8+CD57+ cell expansion. Patient blood was sampled before any therapy had been received. Germline CDR1 is DFQATT and CDR2 is SNEGSKA (reference sequence). This CDR3 has 17 amino acids. V lost 3 bases, J lost 0 bases, and 9 bases stayed unmatched. The receptor's source is a human donor with aplastic anemia. The rearrangement joins TRBV20-1 to TRBJ2-3, with 10 bases that match TRBD2. The sample was sorted CD4+, CD8+, or CD8+CD57+ T cells (not recorded which) from PBMCs. The DNA for the CDR3 is TGCAGTGCTAGTGTAGCGGGAGGCCTACCGAGCACAGATACGCAGTATTTT. This sequence encodes CSASVAGGLPSTDTQYF.